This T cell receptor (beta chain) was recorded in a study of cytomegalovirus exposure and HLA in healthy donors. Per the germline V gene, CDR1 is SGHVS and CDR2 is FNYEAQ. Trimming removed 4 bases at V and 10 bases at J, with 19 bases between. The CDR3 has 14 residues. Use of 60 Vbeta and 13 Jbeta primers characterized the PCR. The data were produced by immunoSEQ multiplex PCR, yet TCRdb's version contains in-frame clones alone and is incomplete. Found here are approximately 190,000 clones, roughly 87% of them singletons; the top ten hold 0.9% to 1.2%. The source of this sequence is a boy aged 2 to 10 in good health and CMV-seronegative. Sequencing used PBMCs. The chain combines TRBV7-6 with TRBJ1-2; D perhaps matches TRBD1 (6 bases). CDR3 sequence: CASSSGQRLDVYTF. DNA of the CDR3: TGTGCCAGCAGCTCAGGACAGCGACTGGATGTCTACACCTTC.